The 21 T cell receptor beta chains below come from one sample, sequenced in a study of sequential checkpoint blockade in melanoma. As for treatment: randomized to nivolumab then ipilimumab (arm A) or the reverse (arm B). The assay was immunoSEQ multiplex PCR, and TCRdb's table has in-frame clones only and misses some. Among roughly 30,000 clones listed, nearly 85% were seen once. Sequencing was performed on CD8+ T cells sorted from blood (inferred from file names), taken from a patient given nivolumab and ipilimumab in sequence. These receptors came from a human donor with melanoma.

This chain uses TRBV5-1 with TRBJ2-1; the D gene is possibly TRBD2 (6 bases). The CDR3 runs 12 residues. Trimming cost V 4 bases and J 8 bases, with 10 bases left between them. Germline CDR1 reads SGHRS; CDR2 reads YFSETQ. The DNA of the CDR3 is TGCGCCAGCAGCCCTATAGCGGATGAGCAGTTCTTC. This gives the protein CASSPIADEQFF. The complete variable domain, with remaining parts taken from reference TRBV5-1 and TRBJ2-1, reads KAGVTQTPRYLIKTRGQQVTLSCSPISGHRSVSWYQQTPGQGLQFLFEYFSETQRNKGNFPGRFSGRQFSNSRSEMNVSTLELGDSALYLCASSPIADEQFFGPGTRLTVL.

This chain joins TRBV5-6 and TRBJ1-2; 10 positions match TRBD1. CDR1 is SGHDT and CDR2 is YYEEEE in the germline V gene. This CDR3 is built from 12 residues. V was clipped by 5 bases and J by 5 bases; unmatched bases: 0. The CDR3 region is CASRGQGYGYTF. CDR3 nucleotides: TGTGCCAGCAGGGGACAGGGGTATGGCTACACCTTC. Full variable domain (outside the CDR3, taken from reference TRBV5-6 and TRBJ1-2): DAGVTQSPTHLIKTRGQQVTLRCSPKSGHDTVSWYQQALGQGPQFIFQYYEEEERQRGNFPDRFSGHQFPNYSSELNVNALLLGDSALYLCASRGQGYGYTFGSGTRLTVV.

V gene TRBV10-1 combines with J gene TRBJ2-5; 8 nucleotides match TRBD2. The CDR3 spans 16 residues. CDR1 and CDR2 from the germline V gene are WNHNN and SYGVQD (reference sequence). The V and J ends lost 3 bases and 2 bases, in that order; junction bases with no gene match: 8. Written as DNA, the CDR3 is TGCGCCAGCAGTGAATACGGGAGGGCCAGGCAAGAGACCCAGTACTTC. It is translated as CASSEYGRARQETQYF.

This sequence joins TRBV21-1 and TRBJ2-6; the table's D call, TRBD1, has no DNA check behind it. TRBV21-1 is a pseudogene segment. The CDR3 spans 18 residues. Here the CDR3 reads CASSAGVATQSRANVLTF. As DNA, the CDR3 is TGTGCCAGCAGTGCAGGGGTAGCTACACAAAGTCGGGCCAACGTCCTGACTTTC.

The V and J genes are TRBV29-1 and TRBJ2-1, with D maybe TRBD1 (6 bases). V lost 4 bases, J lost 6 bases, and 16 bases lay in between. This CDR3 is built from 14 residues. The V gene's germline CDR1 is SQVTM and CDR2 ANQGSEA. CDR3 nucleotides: TGCAGCGTTGCACCAGGGGACGGACCCAATGAGCAGTTCTTC. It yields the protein CSVAPGDGPNEQFF.

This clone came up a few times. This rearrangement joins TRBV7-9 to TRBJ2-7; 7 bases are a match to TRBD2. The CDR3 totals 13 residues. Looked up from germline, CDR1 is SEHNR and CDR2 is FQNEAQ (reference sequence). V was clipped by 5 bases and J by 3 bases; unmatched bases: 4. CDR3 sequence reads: CASSGQRGYEQYF. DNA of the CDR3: TGTGCCAGCAGCGGGCAGCGGGGCTACGAGCAGTACTTC.

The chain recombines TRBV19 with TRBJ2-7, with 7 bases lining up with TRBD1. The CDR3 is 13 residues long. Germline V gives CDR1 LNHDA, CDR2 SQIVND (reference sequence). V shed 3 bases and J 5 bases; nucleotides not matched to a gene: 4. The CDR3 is CASSMWTGDEQYF. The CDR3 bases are TGTGCCAGTAGTATGTGGACAGGCGACGAGCAGTACTTC.

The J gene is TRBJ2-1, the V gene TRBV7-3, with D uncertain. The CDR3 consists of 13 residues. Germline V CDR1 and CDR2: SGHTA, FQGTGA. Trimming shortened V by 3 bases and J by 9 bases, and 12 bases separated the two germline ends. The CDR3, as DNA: TGTGCCAGCAGCTTTACGAAAGGAGTTGAGCAGTTCTTC. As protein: CASSFTKGVEQFF. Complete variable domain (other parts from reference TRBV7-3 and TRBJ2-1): GAGVSQTPSNKVTEKGKYVELRCDPISGHTALYWYRQSLGQGPEFLIYFQGTGAADDSGLPNDRFFAVRPEGSVSTLKIQRTERGDSAVYLCASSFTKGVEQFFGPGTRLTVL.

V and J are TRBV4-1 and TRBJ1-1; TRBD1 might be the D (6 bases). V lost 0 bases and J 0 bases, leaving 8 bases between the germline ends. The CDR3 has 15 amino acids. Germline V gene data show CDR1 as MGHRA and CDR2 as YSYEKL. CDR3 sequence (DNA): TGCGCCAGCAGCCAAGATCAGGGGATGAACACTGAAGCTTTCTTT. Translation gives CASSQDQGMNTEAFF.

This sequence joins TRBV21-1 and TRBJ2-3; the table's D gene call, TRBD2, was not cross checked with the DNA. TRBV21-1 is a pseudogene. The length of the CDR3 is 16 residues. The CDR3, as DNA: TGTGCCAGCAGCAAAAGAGATAGCGGGATGACAGATACGCAGTATTTT. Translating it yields CASSKRDSGMTDTQYF.

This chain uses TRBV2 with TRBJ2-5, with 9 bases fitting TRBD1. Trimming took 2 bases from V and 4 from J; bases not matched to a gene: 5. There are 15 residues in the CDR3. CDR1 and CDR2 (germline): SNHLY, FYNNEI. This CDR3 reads CASSEYRGRRETQYF. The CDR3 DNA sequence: TGTGCCAGCAGTGAATACAGGGGGCGAAGAGAGACCCAGTACTTC.

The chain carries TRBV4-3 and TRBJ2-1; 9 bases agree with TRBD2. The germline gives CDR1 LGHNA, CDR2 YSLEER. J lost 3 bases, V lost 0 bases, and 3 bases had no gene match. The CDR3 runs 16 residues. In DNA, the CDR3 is TGCGCCAGCAGCCAAGAGATAGCGGGAGTCTACAATGAGCAGTTCTTC. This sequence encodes CASSQEIAGVYNEQFF.

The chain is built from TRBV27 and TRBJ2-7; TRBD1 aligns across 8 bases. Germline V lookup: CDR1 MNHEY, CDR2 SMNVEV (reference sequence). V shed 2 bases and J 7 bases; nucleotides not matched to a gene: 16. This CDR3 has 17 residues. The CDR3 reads CASSLVLPDRGPGEQYF. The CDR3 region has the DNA TGTGCCAGCAGTTTAGTTCTCCCAGACAGGGGCCCGGGGGAGCAGTACTTC.

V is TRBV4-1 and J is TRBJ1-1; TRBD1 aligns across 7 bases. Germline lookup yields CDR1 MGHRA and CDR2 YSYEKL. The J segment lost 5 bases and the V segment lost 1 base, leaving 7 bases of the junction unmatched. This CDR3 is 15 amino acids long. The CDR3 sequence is CASSQAPTGRTEAFF. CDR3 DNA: TGCGCCAGCAGCCAAGCTCCGACAGGGCGAACTGAAGCTTTCTTT.

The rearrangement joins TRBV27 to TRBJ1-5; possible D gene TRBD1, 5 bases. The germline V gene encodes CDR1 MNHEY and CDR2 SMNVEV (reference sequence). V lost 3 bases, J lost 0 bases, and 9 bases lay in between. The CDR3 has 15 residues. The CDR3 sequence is CASSLGPYSNQPQHF. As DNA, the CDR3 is TGTGCCAGCAGTTTGGGGCCCTATAGCAATCAGCCCCAGCATTTT.

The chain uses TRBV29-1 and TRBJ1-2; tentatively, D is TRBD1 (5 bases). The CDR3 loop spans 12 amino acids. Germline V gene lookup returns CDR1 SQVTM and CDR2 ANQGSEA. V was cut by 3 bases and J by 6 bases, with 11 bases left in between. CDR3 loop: CSVDRGGDGYTF. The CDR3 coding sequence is TGCAGCGTTGATAGGGGAGGGGATGGCTACACCTTC. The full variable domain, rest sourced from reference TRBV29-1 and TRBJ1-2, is SAVISQKPSRDICQRGTSLTIQCQVDSQVTMMFWYRQQPGQSLTLIATANQGSEATYESGFVIDKFPISRPNLTFSTLTVSNMSPEDSSIYLCSVDRGGDGYTFGSGTRLTVV.

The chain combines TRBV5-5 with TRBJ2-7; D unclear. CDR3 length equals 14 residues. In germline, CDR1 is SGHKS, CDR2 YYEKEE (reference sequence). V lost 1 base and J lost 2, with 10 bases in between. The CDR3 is CASSLSRSAYEQYF. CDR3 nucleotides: TGTGCCAGCAGCTTGAGCAGGTCAGCCTACGAGCAGTACTTC.

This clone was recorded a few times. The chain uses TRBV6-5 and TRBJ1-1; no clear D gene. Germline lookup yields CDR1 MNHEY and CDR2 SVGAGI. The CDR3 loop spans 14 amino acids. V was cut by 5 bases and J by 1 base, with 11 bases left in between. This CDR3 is CASSPAEANTEAFF. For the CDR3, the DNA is TGTGCCAGCAGTCCCGCGGAGGCGAACACTGAAGCTTTCTTT.

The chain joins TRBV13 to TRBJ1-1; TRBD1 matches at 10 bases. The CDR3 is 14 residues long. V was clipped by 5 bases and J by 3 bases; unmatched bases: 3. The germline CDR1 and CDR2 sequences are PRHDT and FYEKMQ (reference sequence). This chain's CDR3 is CASSPGTGDTEAFF. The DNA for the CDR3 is TGTGCCAGCAGCCCAGGGACAGGGGACACTGAAGCTTTCTTT.

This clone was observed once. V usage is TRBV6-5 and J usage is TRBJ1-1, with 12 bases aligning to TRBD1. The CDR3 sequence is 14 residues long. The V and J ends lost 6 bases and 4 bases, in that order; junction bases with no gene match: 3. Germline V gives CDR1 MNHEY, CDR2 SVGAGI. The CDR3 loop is CASRMGQGATEAFF. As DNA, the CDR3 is TGTGCCAGCAGGATGGGACAGGGGGCCACTGAAGCTTTCTTT.

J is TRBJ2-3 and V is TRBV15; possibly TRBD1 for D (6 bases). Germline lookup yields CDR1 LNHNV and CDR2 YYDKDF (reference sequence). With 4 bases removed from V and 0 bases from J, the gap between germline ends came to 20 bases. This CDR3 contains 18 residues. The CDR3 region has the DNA TGTGCCACCAGCACCGCAACCCGGGACACCTCTAGCACAGATACGCAGTATTTT. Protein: CATSTATRDTSSTDTQYF.